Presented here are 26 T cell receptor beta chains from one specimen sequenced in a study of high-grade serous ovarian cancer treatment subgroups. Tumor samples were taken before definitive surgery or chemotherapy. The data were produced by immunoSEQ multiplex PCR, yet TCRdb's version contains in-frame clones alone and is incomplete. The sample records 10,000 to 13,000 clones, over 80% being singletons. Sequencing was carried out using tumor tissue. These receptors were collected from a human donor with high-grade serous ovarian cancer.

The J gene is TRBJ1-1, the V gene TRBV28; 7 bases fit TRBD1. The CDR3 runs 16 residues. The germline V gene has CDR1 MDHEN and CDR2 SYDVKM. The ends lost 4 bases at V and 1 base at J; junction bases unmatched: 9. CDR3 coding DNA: TGTGCCAGCAGTTCCTCGCCGGGACAGCCGAACACTGAAGCTTTCTTT. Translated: CASSSSPGQPNTEAFF.

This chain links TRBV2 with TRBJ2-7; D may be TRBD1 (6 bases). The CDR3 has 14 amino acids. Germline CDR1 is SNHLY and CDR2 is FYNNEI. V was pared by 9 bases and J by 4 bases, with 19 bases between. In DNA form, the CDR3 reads TGTGCCAGAAGAAGGTGGGGGCTAGGATACGAGCAGTACTTC. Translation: CARRRWGLGYEQYF.

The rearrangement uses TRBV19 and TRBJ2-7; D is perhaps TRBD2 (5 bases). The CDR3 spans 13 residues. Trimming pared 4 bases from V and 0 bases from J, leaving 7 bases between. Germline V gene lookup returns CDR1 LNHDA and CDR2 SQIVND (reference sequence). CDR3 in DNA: TGTGCCAGTAGTAGGACTCTCTCCTACGAGCAGTACTTC. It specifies CASSRTLSYEQYF.

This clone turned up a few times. CDR3 residues: CSVGTASNQPQHF. The CDR3 nucleotides are TGCAGCGTCGGGACAGCCAGCAATCAGCCCCAGCATTTT. The chain carries TRBV29-1 and TRBJ1-5; 7 bases match TRBD1. Germline V CDR1 and CDR2: SQVTM, ANQGSEA. V was pared by 6 bases and J by 1 base, with 3 bases of the junction left unmatched. This CDR3 is built from 13 residues.

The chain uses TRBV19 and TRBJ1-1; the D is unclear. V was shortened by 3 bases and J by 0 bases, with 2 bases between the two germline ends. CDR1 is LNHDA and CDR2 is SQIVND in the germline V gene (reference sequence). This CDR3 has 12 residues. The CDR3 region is CASSIVNTEAFF. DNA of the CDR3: TGTGCCAGTAGTATCGTGAACACTGAAGCTTTCTTT.

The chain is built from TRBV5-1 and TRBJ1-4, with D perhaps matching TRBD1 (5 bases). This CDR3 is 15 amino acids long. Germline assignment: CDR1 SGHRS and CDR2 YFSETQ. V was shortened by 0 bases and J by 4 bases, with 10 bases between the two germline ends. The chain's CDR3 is CASSLVGASNEKLFF. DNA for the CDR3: TGCGCCAGCAGCTTGGTCGGGGCAAGTAATGAAAAACTGTTTTTT.

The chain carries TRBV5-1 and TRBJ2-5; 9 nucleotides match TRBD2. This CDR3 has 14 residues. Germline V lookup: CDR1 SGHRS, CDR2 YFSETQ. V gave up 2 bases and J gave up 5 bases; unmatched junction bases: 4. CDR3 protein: CASSLVAGVETQYF. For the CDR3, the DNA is TGCGCCAGCAGCTTAGTAGCGGGAGTGGAGACCCAGTACTTC.

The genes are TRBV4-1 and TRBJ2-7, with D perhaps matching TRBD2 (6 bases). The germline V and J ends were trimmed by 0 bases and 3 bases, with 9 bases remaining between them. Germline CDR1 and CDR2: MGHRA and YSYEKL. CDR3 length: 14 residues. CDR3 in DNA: TGCGCCAGCAGCCAAGAGGGAGGAAACTACGAGCAGTACTTC. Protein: CASSQEGGNYEQYF.

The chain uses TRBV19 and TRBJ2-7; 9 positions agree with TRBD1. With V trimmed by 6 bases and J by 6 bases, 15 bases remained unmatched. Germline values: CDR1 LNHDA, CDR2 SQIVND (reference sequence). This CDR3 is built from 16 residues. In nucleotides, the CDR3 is TGTGCCAGTAGCCACCTCCTACCGGGACAGGGTGGCGAGCAGTACTTC. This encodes CASSHLLPGQGGEQYF.

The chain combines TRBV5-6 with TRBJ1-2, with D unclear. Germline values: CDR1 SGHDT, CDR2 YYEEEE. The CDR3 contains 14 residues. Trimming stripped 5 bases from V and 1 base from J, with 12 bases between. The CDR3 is CASSPSRVNYGYTF. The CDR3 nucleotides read TGTGCCAGCAGTCCCTCGCGGGTTAACTATGGCTACACCTTC.

CDR3 sequence reads: CATSRDRTGRRNEQFF. The CDR3, as DNA: TGTGCCACCAGCAGAGATAGGACAGGGAGGAGGAATGAGCAGTTCTTC. This chain connects TRBV15 to TRBJ2-1, with 8 nucleotides matching TRBD1. The CDR3 has 16 residues. Germline V lookup: CDR1 LNHNV, CDR2 YYDKDF (reference sequence). V dropped 0 bases and J dropped 7; count of bases not matched to a gene: 8.

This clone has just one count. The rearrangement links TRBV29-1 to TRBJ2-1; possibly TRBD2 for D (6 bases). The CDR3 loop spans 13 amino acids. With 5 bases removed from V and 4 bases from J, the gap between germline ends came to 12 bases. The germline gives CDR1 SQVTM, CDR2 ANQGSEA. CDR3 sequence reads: CSVLLAIYNEQFF. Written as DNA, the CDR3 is TGCAGCGTTCTACTAGCCATTTACAATGAGCAGTTCTTC.

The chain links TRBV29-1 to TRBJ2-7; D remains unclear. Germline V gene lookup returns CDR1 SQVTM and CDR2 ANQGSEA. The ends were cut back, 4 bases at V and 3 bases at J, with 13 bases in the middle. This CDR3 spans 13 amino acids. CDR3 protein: CSVGGQPNYEQYF. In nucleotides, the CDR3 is TGCAGCGTTGGTGGCCAGCCCAACTACGAGCAGTACTTC.

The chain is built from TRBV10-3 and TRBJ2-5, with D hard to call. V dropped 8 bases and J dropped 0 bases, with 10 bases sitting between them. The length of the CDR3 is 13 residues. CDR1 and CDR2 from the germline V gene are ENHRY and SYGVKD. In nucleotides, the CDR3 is TGTGCCATCGGATCGGACCACCAAGAGACCCAGTACTTC. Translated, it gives CAIGSDHQETQYF.

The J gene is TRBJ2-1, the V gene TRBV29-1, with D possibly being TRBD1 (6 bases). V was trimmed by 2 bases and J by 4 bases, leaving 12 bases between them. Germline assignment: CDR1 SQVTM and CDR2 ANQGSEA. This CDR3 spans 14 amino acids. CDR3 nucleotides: TGCAGCGTTGAAAGGGGGTCGCGGTACAATGAGCAGTTCTTC. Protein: CSVERGSRYNEQFF.

This CDR3 reads CASSMREGDNQPQHF. The CDR3 bases are TGTGCCAGTAGTATGCGGGAAGGTGACAATCAGCCCCAGCATTTT. This chain uses TRBV19 with TRBJ1-5; D ambiguous. V was trimmed by 3 bases and J by 3 bases, leaving 12 bases between them. This CDR3 contains 15 residues. Looked up from germline, CDR1 is LNHDA and CDR2 is SQIVND (reference sequence).

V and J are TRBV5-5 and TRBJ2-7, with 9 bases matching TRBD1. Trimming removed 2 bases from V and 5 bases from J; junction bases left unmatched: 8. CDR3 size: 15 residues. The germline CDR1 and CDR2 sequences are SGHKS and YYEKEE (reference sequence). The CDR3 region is CASSLVSTGGDEQYF. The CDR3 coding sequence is TGTGCCAGCAGCTTAGTTTCTACAGGGGGCGACGAGCAGTACTTC. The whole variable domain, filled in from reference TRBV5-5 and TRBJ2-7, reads DAGVTQSPTHLIKTRGQQVTLRCSPISGHKSVSWYQQVLGQGPQFIFQYYEKEERGRGNFPDRFSARQFPNYSSELNVNALLLGDSALYLCASSLVSTGGDEQYFGPGTRLTVT.

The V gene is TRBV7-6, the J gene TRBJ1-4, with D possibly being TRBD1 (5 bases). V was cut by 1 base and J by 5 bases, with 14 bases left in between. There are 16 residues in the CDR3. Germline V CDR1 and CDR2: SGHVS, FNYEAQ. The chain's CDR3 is CASSLESPGWNEKLFF. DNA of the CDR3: TGTGCCAGCAGCTTAGAGTCCCCAGGGTGGAATGAAAAACTGTTTTTT.

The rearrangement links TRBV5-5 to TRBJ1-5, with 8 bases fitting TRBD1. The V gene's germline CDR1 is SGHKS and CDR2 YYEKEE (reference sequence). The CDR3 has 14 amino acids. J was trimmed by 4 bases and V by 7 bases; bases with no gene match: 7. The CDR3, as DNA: TGTGCCAGCTCCGTGACAGGGGTTAATCAGCCCCAGCATTTT. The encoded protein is CASSVTGVNQPQHF.

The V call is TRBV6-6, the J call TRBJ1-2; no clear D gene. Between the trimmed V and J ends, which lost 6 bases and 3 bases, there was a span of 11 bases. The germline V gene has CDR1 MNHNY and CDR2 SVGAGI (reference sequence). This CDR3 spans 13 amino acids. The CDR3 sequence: CASSPGPDYGYTF. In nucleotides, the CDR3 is TGTGCCAGCAGCCCGGGCCCCGACTATGGCTACACCTTC.

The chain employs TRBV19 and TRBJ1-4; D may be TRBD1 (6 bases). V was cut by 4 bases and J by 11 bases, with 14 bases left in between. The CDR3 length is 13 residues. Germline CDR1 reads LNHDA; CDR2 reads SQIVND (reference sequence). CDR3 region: CASSRQDRGKLFF. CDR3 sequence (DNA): TGTGCCAGTAGTAGACAGGACCGGGGCAAACTGTTTTTT.

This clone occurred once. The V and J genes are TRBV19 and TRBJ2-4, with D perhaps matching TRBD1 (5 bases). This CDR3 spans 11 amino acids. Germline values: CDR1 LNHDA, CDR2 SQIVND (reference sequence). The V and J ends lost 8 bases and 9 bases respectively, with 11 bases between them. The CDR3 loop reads CASDRGSIQYF. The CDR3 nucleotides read TGTGCCAGTGATAGGGGTAGCATTCAGTACTTC.

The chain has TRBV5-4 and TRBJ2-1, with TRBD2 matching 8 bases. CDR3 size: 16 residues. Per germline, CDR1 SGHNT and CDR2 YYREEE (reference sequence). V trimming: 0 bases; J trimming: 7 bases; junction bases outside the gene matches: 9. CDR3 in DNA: TGTGCCAGCAGCTTGGCCCAGGGCGGGAGGACGAATGAGCAGTTCTTC. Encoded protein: CASSLAQGGRTNEQFF.

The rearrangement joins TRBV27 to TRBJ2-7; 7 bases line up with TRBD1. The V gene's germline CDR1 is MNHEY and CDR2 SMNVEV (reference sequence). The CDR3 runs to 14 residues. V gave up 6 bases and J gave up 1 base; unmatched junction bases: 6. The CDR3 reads CASSLGGWSYEQYF. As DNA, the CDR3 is TGTGCCAGCAGCCTAGGGGGCTGGTCCTACGAGCAGTACTTC.

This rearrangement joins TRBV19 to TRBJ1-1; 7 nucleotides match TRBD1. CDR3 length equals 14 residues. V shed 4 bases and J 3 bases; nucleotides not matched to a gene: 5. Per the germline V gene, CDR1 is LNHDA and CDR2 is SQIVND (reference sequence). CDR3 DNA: TGTGCCAGTAGTAGAGGGACAGAACACACTGAAGCTTTCTTT. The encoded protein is CASSRGTEHTEAFF.

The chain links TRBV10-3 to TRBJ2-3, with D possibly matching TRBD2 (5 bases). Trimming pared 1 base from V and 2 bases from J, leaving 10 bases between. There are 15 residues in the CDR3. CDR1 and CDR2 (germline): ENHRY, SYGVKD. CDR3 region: CAISEYEGITDTQYF. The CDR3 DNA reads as TGTGCCATCAGTGAGTACGAGGGTATCACAGATACGCAGTATTTT.